This T cell receptor (beta chain) was recorded in a study of cytomegalovirus exposure and HLA in healthy donors. For this clone: Its antigen is unknown.

The PCR employed 60 Vbeta primers together with 13 Jbeta primers. Method: immunoSEQ multiplex PCR; TCRdb's copy keeps in-frame clones and lacks some. The sample lists about 180,000 clones, around 80% occurring once. Germline V gene data show CDR1 as LNHDA and CDR2 as SQIVND (reference sequence). V dropped 4 bases and J dropped 7 bases, with 14 bases sitting between them. The CDR3 is 14 amino acids. Overall study findings and caveats: As a later analysis showed, a missense DCLRE1C variant was linked to trimming of TCR beta V- and J-genes.

This chain joins TRBV19 and TRBJ1-5; D is uncertain. This receptor was taken from a man aged 40-50 years in good health and CMV-seronegative. Sequencing input: PBMCs. CDR3 in amino acids: CASSTQASGQPQHF. The CDR3 nucleotides are TGTGCCAGTAGTACCCAAGCCTCGGGGCAGCCCCAGCATTTT.